This T cell receptor beta chain came from a study of PD-1 blockade in classical Hodgkin lymphoma. Study findings and constraints: Complete responders entered with baseline diversity on par with newly diagnosed patients, the results showed.

Every one of the patients relapsed after autologous stem cell transplantation (brentuximab vedotin exposure was variable). Generated by immunoSEQ multiplex PCR, the TCRdb table keeps only in-frame clones and is missing some. The table includes 40,000 to 45,000 clones, more than 70% detected once. Per the germline V gene, CDR1 is MNHEY and CDR2 is SVGAGI. With 2 bases removed from V and 8 bases from J, the gap between germline ends came to 7 bases. The CDR3 is 13 residues long. This clone was seen only once. The antigen remains undetermined. Sequenced material: peripheral blood mononuclear cells (PBMCs), taken at baseline. The chain has TRBV6-5 and TRBJ1-6; a possible D gene is TRBD1 (6 bases). The receptor was derived from a human donor with classical Hodgkin lymphoma. Here the CDR3 reads CASSYRGDSPLHF. Written as DNA, the CDR3 is TGTGCCAGCAGTTACAGGGGGGATTCACCCCTCCACTTT.